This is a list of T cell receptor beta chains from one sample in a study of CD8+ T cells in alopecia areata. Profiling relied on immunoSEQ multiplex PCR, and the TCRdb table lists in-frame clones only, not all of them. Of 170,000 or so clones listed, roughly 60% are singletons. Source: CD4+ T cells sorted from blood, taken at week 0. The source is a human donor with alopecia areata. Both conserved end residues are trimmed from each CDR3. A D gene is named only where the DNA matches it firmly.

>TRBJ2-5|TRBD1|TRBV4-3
ASSQTGTGGETQY
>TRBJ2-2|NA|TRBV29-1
SVGGLNTGELF
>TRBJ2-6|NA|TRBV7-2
ASSLNGAGANVLT
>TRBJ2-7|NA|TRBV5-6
ASREGGLSYEQY
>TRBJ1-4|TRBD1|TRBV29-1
SVEGGTGGGKLF
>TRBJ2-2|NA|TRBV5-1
ASSLEGQNTGELF
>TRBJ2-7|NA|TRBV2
ASRTTYEQY
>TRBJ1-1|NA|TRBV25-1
ASSGSRNTEAF
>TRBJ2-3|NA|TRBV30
AWKAGMNTDTQY
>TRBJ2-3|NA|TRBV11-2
ASSLNRVTQY
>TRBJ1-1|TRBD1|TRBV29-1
SADYRGNTEAF
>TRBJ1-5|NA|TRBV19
ASSIEVMGAYQPQH
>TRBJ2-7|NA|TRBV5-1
ASSLQGNEQY
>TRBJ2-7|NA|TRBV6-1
ASSHGYYEQY
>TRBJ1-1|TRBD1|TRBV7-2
ASSVTGAPHTEAF
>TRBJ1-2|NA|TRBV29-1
SVSQDGYT
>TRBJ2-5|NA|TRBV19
ASSPHPDNQETQY
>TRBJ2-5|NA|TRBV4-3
ASSQEGRDWETQY
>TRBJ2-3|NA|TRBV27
ASGTLTDTQY
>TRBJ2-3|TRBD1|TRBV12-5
ASAPGQFTDTQY
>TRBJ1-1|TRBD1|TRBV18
ASSRARGQNTEAF
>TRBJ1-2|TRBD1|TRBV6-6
ASRISQGALGYT
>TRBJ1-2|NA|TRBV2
ASSARQNYGYT
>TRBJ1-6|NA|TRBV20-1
SARAGAVIG
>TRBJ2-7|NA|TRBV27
ASSPSVSYEQY
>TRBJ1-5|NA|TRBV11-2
ASSLVAGQNQPQH
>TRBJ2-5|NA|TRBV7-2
ASSLWAGEETQY
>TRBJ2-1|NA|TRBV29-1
SVAGAANEQF
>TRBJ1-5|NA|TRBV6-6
ASSPRTRGSNQPQH
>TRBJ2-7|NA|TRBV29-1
SVEDPGDKQY
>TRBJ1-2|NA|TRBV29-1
SVEVWAGRDGYT
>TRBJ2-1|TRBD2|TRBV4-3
ASSQEGDWGGTSKF
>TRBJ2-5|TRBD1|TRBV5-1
ASSSTGDGETQY
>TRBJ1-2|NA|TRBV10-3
AISESGAPRNYGYT
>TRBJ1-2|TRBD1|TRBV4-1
ASSQVKGAYGYT
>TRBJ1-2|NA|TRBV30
AWSRRYGYT
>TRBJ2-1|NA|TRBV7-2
ASSLKVEQF
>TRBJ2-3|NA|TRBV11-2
ASSFIVDGRTDTQY
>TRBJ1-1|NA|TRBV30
AWSHKGLTEAF
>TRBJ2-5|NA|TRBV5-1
ASSLYSGIQETQY
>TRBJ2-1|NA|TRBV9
ASSPPGSPRVPSSYNEQF
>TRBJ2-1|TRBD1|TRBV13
ASSLQGSHEQF
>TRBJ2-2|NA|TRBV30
AWRGRADGELF
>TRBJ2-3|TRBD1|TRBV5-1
ASSLPGGFADTQY
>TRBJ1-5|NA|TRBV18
ASSYGQSGQPQH
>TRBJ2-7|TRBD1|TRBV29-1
SAQGVIGIEQY
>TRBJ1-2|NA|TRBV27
ASSLSWPPVGYT
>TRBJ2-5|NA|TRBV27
ASSGGHLETQY
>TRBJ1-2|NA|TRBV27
ASKSNGLYGYT
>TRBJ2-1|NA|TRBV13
ASSLSDEQF
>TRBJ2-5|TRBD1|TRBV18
ASSLTGGNQETQY
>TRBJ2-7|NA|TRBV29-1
SVVTNRSYEQY
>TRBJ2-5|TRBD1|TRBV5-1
ASSKRQGSETQY
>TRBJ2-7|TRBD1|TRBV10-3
AIGTGGSYEQY
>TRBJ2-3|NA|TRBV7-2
ASSLARVRTDTQY